The next 19 T cell receptor beta chains were all read from a single sample in a study of Ad26.COV2.S vaccination and SARS-CoV-2 variants. Treatment given: 19 received Ad26.COV2.S at low or high dose, single or two shots; several received placebo; per-sample allocation not given. At day 63 after the first vaccine or placebo injection, samples were drawn. Sequencing used immunoSEQ multiplex PCR; TCRdb keeps in-frame clones, though not all of them. The profile shows around 320,000 clones, about 86% of them singletons. The sequencing here drew on peripheral blood, taken in a trial of Ad26.COV2.S vaccine versus placebo. The receptors here all came from a person aged 18-60 years who received the Ad26.COV2.S COVID-19 vaccine or a placebo.

This sequence joins TRBV3-1 (or the pseudogene TRBV3-2) and TRBJ1-1; TRBD1 is a possible D gene (5 bases). Looked up from germline, CDR1 is LGHDT and CDR2 is YNNKEL (reference sequence). The V end was cut by 4 bases, the J end by 10 bases, with 16 bases between. This CDR3 has 13 residues. CDR3 amino acids: CASSLGPGPAAFF. For the CDR3, the DNA is TGTGCCAGCAGCCTTGGACCGGGGCCGGCAGCTTTCTTT.

As DNA, the CDR3 is TGCGCCAGCAGCCAAGCGCTAGTGATGGCGCGGGGGGCTTCCTACGAGCAGTACTTC. It specifies CASSQALVMARGASYEQYF. The chain combines TRBV4-1 with TRBJ2-7; 8 positions agree with TRBD2. Trimming cost V 1 base and J 1 base; bases outside gene matches: 15. The germline V gene encodes CDR1 MGHRA and CDR2 YSYEKL. The CDR3 runs to 19 residues.

The chain joins TRBV9 to TRBJ1-3, with 7 nucleotides matching TRBD1. CDR1 is SGDLS, CDR2 YYNGEE, per germline. The V segment lost 0 bases and the J segment 6 bases; nucleotides outside the gene matches: 3. The CDR3 covers 14 residues. CDR3 protein: CASSVGTGVNTIYF. CDR3 DNA sequence: TGTGCCAGCAGCGTAGGGACAGGAGTAAACACCATATATTTT.

A single count supports this clone. The V call is TRBV4-1, the J call TRBJ2-5; 7 nucleotides line up with TRBD1. CDR1 and CDR2 (germline): MGHRA, YSYEKL. CDR3 length: 16 amino acids. V shed 0 bases and J 5 bases; nucleotides not matched to a gene: 9. Here the CDR3 DNA reads TGCGCCAGCAGCCAAGATAGGGGGACAGTAGGCGAGACCCAGTACTTC. As protein: CASSQDRGTVGETQYF.

This rearrangement joins TRBV4-3 to TRBJ1-4, with 8 bases fitting TRBD1. CDR1 and CDR2 from the germline V gene are LGHNA and YSLEER. This CDR3 spans 17 amino acids. Trimming at V came to 0 bases and at J to 4 bases, leaving 7 bases not matched to a gene. CDR3 protein: CASSQENQGAGNEKLFF. The DNA of the CDR3 is TGCGCCAGCAGCCAAGAAAACCAGGGGGCCGGTAATGAAAAACTGTTTTTT.

The V gene is TRBV7-2, the J gene TRBJ1-1; 7 bases are shared with TRBD1. CDR1 SGHTA and CDR2 FQGNSA come from the germline V gene. The CDR3 has 13 residues. V trimming: 5 bases; J trimming: 11 bases; junction bases outside the gene matches: 11. For the CDR3, the DNA is TGTGCCAGCAGCGAGGGGACAGTGGCCCGGGCTTTCTTT. Its protein is CASSEGTVARAFF.

V is TRBV5-1 and J is TRBJ1-1; TRBD1 might be the D (5 bases). V shed 4 bases and J shed 5 bases, with 15 bases lying between them. CDR3 size: 14 residues. Per the germline V gene, CDR1 is SGHRS and CDR2 is YFSETQ. The CDR3 spells CASSPRSGGTEAFF. CDR3 nucleotide sequence: TGCGCCAGCAGCCCTAGATCGGGGGGGACTGAAGCTTTCTTT.

The chain links TRBV5-1 to TRBJ1-1; TRBD1 aligns across 7 bases. Germline CDR1 is SGHRS and CDR2 is YFSETQ. CDR3 length equals 16 residues. The ends lost 4 bases at V and 1 base at J; junction bases unmatched: 10. CDR3 region: CASSPTLGTENTEAFF. The CDR3 DNA reads TGCGCCAGCAGCCCCACCTTAGGGACAGAGAACACTGAAGCTTTCTTT.

The chain recombines TRBV5-5 with TRBJ1-1, with D maybe TRBD1 (5 bases). This CDR3 region has 15 residues. V lost 5 bases and J 3 bases, leaving 17 bases between the germline ends. Germline CDR1 and CDR2: SGHKS and YYEKEE (reference sequence). CDR3 amino acids: CASRVGGAGYTEAFF. CDR3 sequence (DNA): TGTGCCAGCAGGGTTGGCGGGGCCGGGTACACTGAAGCTTTCTTT.

The chain combines TRBV4-1 with TRBJ2-1, with TRBD2 identical over 7 bases. The CDR3 length is 15 residues. After removal of 0 bases from V and 10 bases from J, the junction contained 9 bases not matched to a gene. Germline lookup yields CDR1 MGHRA and CDR2 YSYEKL. Here the CDR3 DNA reads TGCGCCAGCAGCCAAGATGAAGCGGGAAGGTGGGAGCAGTTCTTC. It is translated as CASSQDEAGRWEQFF.

The chain uses TRBV27 and TRBJ1-5; TRBD1 matches at 10 bases. V dropped 6 bases and J dropped 7; count of bases not matched to a gene: 12. There are 16 residues in the CDR3. Per germline, CDR1 MNHEY and CDR2 SMNVEV (reference sequence). The CDR3 protein is CASSPDRDRGRQPQHF. The CDR3 DNA reads as TGTGCCAGCAGCCCGGATAGGGACAGGGGTAGGCAGCCCCAGCATTTT.

In its sample, this clone was seen once. The chain combines TRBV5-1 with TRBJ2-7; TRBD1 is a possible D gene (6 bases). The CDR3 contains 14 residues. Trimming left V 0 bases short and J 7 bases short, with 14 bases between. From germline, CDR1 is SGHRS and CDR2 YFSETQ. CDR3: CASSLGQEAREQYF. The CDR3 region has the DNA TGCGCCAGCAGCTTGGGACAGGAGGCCAGGGAGCAGTACTTC.

This chain joins TRBV24-1 and TRBJ2-3; D is possibly TRBD2 (5 bases). The V end was cut by 5 bases, the J end by 9 bases, with 14 bases between. Germline-derived CDR1 and CDR2 are KGHDR and SFDVKD. This CDR3 has 13 residues. In DNA, the CDR3 is TGTGCCACCAGTGCTCGAACCCCGGGGACGCAGTATTTT. It encodes CATSARTPGTQYF.

The J gene is TRBJ1-2, the V gene TRBV4-3; D gene unclear. CDR1 and CDR2 (germline): LGHNA, YSLEER. The CDR3 spans 18 residues. Trimming shortened V by 1 base and J by 7 bases, and 25 bases separated the two germline ends. CDR3 bases: TGCGCCAGCAGCCAAGCGACGGTACCCGCTGGTGATGTGGGTGGCTACACCTTC. Residues: CASSQATVPAGDVGGYTF.

J is TRBJ2-2 and V is TRBV19, with TRBD1 identical over 8 bases. V was pared by 0 bases and J by 6 bases, with 3 bases of the junction left unmatched. The CDR3 spans 15 residues. Germline V gene data show CDR1 as LNHDA and CDR2 as SQIVND (reference sequence). The CDR3 loop reads CASSIEGQVAGELFF. The CDR3 DNA sequence: TGTGCCAGTAGTATAGAGGGACAGGTAGCCGGGGAGCTGTTTTTT.

V and J are TRBV6-1 and TRBJ1-3, with D unclear. Trimming cost V 0 bases and J 2 bases, with 14 bases left between them. Germline CDR1 reads MNHNS; CDR2 reads SASEGT. CDR3 length equals 17 residues. The CDR3 is CASSEAQPFRAGNTIYF. Written as DNA, the CDR3 is TGTGCCAGCAGTGAAGCTCAGCCATTCCGCGCTGGAAACACCATATATTTT.

This clone was counted between two and nine times. The V gene is TRBV18, the J gene TRBJ1-6, with D possibly TRBD1 on 6 matching bases. Trimming stripped 2 bases from V and 5 bases from J, with 13 bases between. Germline V lookup: CDR1 KGHSH, CDR2 LQKENI. The CDR3 sequence is 16 residues long. CDR3 nucleotides: TGTGCCAGCTCACCAAGTACAGGGTGGGATAATTCACCCCTCCACTTT. Its translation is CASSPSTGWDNSPLHF.

The chain couples TRBV29-1 to TRBJ1-2; D is unclear. Germline loops: CDR1 SQVTM, CDR2 ANQGSEA. V dropped 5 bases and J dropped 8 bases, with 21 bases sitting between them. CDR3 length: 14 residues. CDR3 sequence: CSVRGRGGLHGYTF. Written as DNA, the CDR3 is TGCAGCGTTCGAGGCCGAGGAGGGCTGCACGGCTACACCTTC.

J is TRBJ2-3 and V is TRBV5-4, with no clear D. The CDR3 runs 16 residues. The germline V and J ends were trimmed by 0 bases and 2 bases, with 13 bases remaining between them. Germline CDR1 reads SGHNT; CDR2 reads YYREEE (reference sequence). Written as DNA, the CDR3 is TGTGCCAGCAGCTTGGGTTACGGAACCCTCACAGATACGCAGTATTTT. Its protein product is CASSLGYGTLTDTQYF.